Listed here are 21 T cell receptor beta chains from one sample, sequenced in a study of Ad26.COV2.S vaccination and SARS-CoV-2 variants. The sample's treatment: 15 to 20 received Ad26.COV2.S at low or high dose, single or two shots; five or six received placebo; per-sample allocation not given. Sampling took place 63 days after the first vaccine or placebo injection. Profiling relied on immunoSEQ multiplex PCR, and the TCRdb table lists in-frame clones only, not all of them. The sample comprises about 500,000 clones, 80% to 90% of which are singletons, and more than 1.5% rests with the top ten. Sample: peripheral blood, taken in a trial of Ad26.COV2.S vaccine versus placebo. The receptors here all came from a person aged 18-60 years who received the Ad26.COV2.S COVID-19 vaccine or a placebo.

V and J are TRBV5-4 and TRBJ2-3; a possible D gene is TRBD1 (5 bases). Trimming stripped 0 bases from V and 4 bases from J, with 9 bases between. This CDR3 spans 14 amino acids. Germline V CDR1 and CDR2: SGHNT, YYREEE (reference sequence). The CDR3 nucleotides read TGTGCCAGCAGCTTGGTAGGGGATGCAGATACGCAGTATTTT. The encoded protein is CASSLVGDADTQYF.

DNA for the CDR3: TGTGCCAGCAGCTTGAACCCGGGACTAGCGGGACCCACCGGGGAGCTGTTTTTT. Translated: CASSLNPGLAGPTGELFF. The chain recombines TRBV7-6 with TRBJ2-2; 13 bases match TRBD2. Germline V gene lookup returns CDR1 SGHVS and CDR2 FNYEAQ. This CDR3 spans 18 amino acids. Trimming removed 3 bases from V and 4 bases from J; junction bases left unmatched: 8.

This rearrangement joins TRBV5-1 to TRBJ2-3; 7 positions agree with TRBD2. Trimming at V came to 2 bases and at J to 0 bases, leaving 0 bases not matched to a gene. This CDR3 is 14 amino acids long. Germline V gives CDR1 SGHRS, CDR2 YFSETQ. The CDR3 DNA sequence: TGCGCCAGCAGCTTTAGCGGGAGCACAGATACGCAGTATTTT. Its translation is CASSFSGSTDTQYF.

V gene TRBV5-1 combines with J gene TRBJ2-1; 8 positions agree with TRBD1. Trimming cost V 0 bases and J 3 bases; bases outside gene matches: 5. The CDR3 has 16 amino acids. The germline CDR1 and CDR2 sequences are SGHRS and YFSETQ. The CDR3 reads CASSLEAGGIYNEQFF. The CDR3 DNA sequence: TGCGCCAGCAGCTTGGAGGCAGGGGGCATCTACAATGAGCAGTTCTTC. Filled out from reference TRBV5-1 and TRBJ2-1, the complete variable domain reads KAGVTQTPRYLIKTRGQQVTLSCSPISGHRSVSWYQQTPGQGLQFLFEYFSETQRNKGNFPGRFSGRQFSNSRSEMNVSTLELGDSALYLCASSLEAGGIYNEQFFGPGTRLTVL.

The chain links TRBV7-2 to TRBJ1-1; D might be TRBD1 (5 bases). Germline V gene lookup returns CDR1 SGHTA and CDR2 FQGNSA. This CDR3 contains 13 residues. V was cut by 5 bases and J by 4 bases, with 11 bases left in between. Here the CDR3 reads CASSHSGGTEAFF. CDR3 DNA sequence: TGTGCCAGCAGCCACTCGGGGGGCACTGAAGCTTTCTTT.

The chain employs TRBV18 and TRBJ1-1, with D unclear. The CDR3 is 15 residues long. Trimming pared 2 bases from V and 1 base from J, leaving 11 bases between. CDR1 KGHSH and CDR2 LQKENI come from the germline V gene. The CDR3, as DNA: TGTGCCAGCTCACCATGGACGCCACGGAACACTGAAGCTTTCTTT. It codes for CASSPWTPRNTEAFF.

The chain links TRBV7-2 to TRBJ1-2; D may be TRBD1 (5 bases). Germline values: CDR1 SGHTA, CDR2 FQGNSA. V was shortened by 3 bases and J by 0 bases, with 11 bases between the two germline ends. The CDR3 is 15 amino acids. The CDR3 spells CASSFQSTANYGYTF. In DNA form, the CDR3 reads TGTGCCAGCAGCTTTCAATCGACAGCTAACTATGGCTACACCTTC.

In the case of this clone: This sample also contains other DNA sequences that code for the same CDR3. The chain joins TRBV18 to TRBJ2-5, with D possibly called TRBD1 or TRBD2 (5 bases each). The germline V gene encodes CDR1 KGHSH and CDR2 LQKENI. The ends were cut back, 3 bases at V and 4 bases at J, with 6 bases in the middle. The CDR3 length is 12 residues. CDR3 region: CASSPGGETQYF. CDR3 nucleotides: TGTGCCAGCTCACCTGGGGGAGAGACCCAGTACTTC.

The rearrangement links TRBV30 to TRBJ1-1; D is uncertain. V shed 4 bases and J shed 4 bases, with 13 bases lying between them. CDR3 length: 13 amino acids. Germline V lookup: CDR1 GTSNPN, CDR2 SVGIG (reference sequence). The CDR3 reads CAWTPGKGTEAFF. The CDR3 nucleotides are TGTGCCTGGACCCCCGGGAAGGGCACTGAAGCTTTCTTT.

This clone was recorded once. The rearrangement links TRBV30 to TRBJ1-2; D not certain. Germline CDR1 GTSNPN, CDR2 SVGIG (reference sequence). There are 14 residues in the CDR3. Deletions cut 0 bases from V and 2 bases from J, with 10 bases between. CDR3 loop: CAWSVGNKNYGYTF. CDR3 sequence (DNA): TGTGCCTGGAGTGTGGGGAACAAGAACTATGGCTACACCTTC.

This chain links TRBV7-3 with TRBJ2-7, with TRBD1 identical over 9 bases. Germline values: CDR1 SGHTA, CDR2 FQGTGA. The CDR3 sequence is 15 residues long. With V trimmed by 2 bases and J by 5 bases, 7 bases remained unmatched. The DNA of the CDR3 is TGTGCCAGCAGCTTAGGGACAGGGAAAGTCGACGAGCAGTACTTC. It specifies CASSLGTGKVDEQYF. Variable domain in full (rest from reference TRBV7-3 and TRBJ2-7): GAGVSQTPSNKVTEKGKYVELRCDPISGHTALYWYRQSLGQGPEFLIYFQGTGAADDSGLPNDRFFAVRPEGSVSTLKIQRTERGDSAVYLCASSLGTGKVDEQYFGPGTRLTVT.

CDR3 sequence: CASSETGANTGELFF. The CDR3 region has the DNA TGTGCCAGCTCAGAGACAGGGGCCAACACCGGGGAGCTGTTTTTT. The chain links TRBV18 to TRBJ2-2; 8 bases line up with TRBD1. Germline-derived CDR1 and CDR2 are KGHSH and LQKENI. J lost 2 bases, V lost 5 bases, and 4 bases had no gene match. This CDR3 region has 15 residues.

This chain connects TRBV21-1 to TRBJ2-3; the D call in the table, TRBD2, was not verified against the DNA. TRBV21-1 has pseudogene status. CDR3 length: 14 residues. The DNA for the CDR3 is TGTGCCAGCAGGACTAGCGGGGGAACAGATACGCAGTATTTT. Its translation is CASRTSGGTDTQYF.

The chain has TRBV28 and TRBJ1-2; 10 positions agree with TRBD1. V dropped 4 bases and J dropped 3; count of bases not matched to a gene: 8. Germline CDR1 is MDHEN and CDR2 is SYDVKM. The CDR3 has 16 residues. CDR3: CASSSDVGTGDYGYTF. In DNA, the CDR3 is TGTGCCAGCAGTTCCGACGTGGGGACAGGGGACTATGGCTACACCTTC.

Regarding this clone: Within the sample, other DNA sequences also encode this same CDR3. The chain uses TRBV6-5 and TRBJ1-2; D ambiguous. The V end was cut by 3 bases, the J end by 2 bases, with 7 bases between. CDR1 is MNHEY and CDR2 is SVGAGI in the germline V gene. The CDR3 is 13 residues long. The CDR3 bases are TGTGCCAGCAGTTATAGCAGGAACTATGGCTACACCTTC. Residues: CASSYSRNYGYTF.

The rearrangement joins TRBV4-3 to TRBJ1-4; no reliable D call. The CDR3 totals 16 residues. V was clipped by 0 bases and J by 0 bases, with 8 bases between them. Per germline, CDR1 LGHNA and CDR2 YSLEER. CDR3 in amino acids: CASSQDPQPTNEKLFF. The CDR3 DNA follows: TGCGCCAGCAGCCAAGACCCGCAGCCAACTAATGAAAAACTGTTTTTT.

The rearrangement joins TRBV7-3 to TRBJ2-5; D uncertain. The CDR3 is 14 residues long. V lost 8 bases, J lost 4 bases, and 17 bases lay in between. Germline V lookup: CDR1 SGHTA, CDR2 FQGTGA. CDR3: CASSSHGPPETQYF. In DNA, the CDR3 is TGTGCCAGCTCTTCACACGGACCGCCAGAGACCCAGTACTTC.

The rearrangement uses TRBV29-1 and TRBJ1-2, with D maybe TRBD1 (6 bases). CDR3 size: 13 residues. The V and J ends lost 7 bases and 5 bases respectively, with 17 bases between them. Germline V CDR1 and CDR2: SQVTM, ANQGSEA. CDR3 DNA sequence: TGCAGCGCAATGGGGGGCAGGGCGTATGGCTACACCTTC. Its translation is CSAMGGRAYGYTF.

The chain links TRBV10-3 to TRBJ2-2, with 12 bases fitting TRBD2. The germline V gene has CDR1 ENHRY and CDR2 SYGVKD. Losses at the gene ends were 6 bases for V and 4 bases for J; bases not matched to a gene: 3. CDR3 length: 15 residues. The CDR3 protein is CAIRPGLAGTGELFF. The DNA of the CDR3 is TGTGCCATCAGGCCGGGACTAGCGGGCACCGGGGAGCTGTTTTTT.

V usage is TRBV9 and J usage is TRBJ2-1; TRBD1 agrees at 10 bases. CDR3 length: 16 residues. Germline V CDR1 and CDR2: SGDLS, YYNGEE. J lost 4 bases, V lost 4 bases, and 8 bases had no gene match. CDR3 sequence reads: CASSPSSGQGYNEQFF. DNA of the CDR3: TGTGCCAGCAGCCCCAGTTCGGGACAGGGGTACAATGAGCAGTTCTTC.

The chain employs TRBV6-6 and TRBJ1-6; the match to TRBD1 covers 7 bases. The trim removed 4 bases at V and 8 bases at J, leaving 5 bases unmatched. The CDR3 loop spans 14 amino acids. Germline values: CDR1 MNHNY, CDR2 SVGAGI (reference sequence). CDR3 amino acids: CASSLQGSDSPLHF. The CDR3 nucleotides read TGTGCCAGCAGTTTACAGGGGTCGGATTCACCCCTCCACTTT.